Sequencing of this T cell receptor (beta chain) was carried out in a study of early T cells in non-severe SARS-CoV-2 infection. Study-wide context: Chains stayed unpaired after sequencing of bulk RNA from unsorted whole blood. The study, taken as a whole, reports: Sequences matched to VDJdb favored anti-spike CD8 responses, while private and CD4 specificities were missed.

Only a few counts were recorded for this clonotype. As yet, its antigen is unknown. This CDR3 is 12 amino acids long. The V and J ends lost 0 bases and 10 bases respectively, with 7 bases between them. The V gene's germline CDR1 is MGHRA and CDR2 YSYEKL. The TCR library protocol was used to attach unique molecular identifiers. These identifiers were attached to individual cDNA molecules. TCRdb reprocessed the 5' RACE reads with MiXCR, giving one entry per CDR3 protein. Found here are under 85,000 distinct CDR3 sequences, approximately 5% of them singletons; the top ten hold approximately 7.4%. This TCR was sampled from an adult who was a healthcare worker with PCR-confirmed SARS-CoV-2 infection or an uninfected control (not recorded which). The source material was whole blood, sampled at baseline. V gene TRBV4-1 combines with J gene TRBJ1-3; D is unresolved. CDR3 sequence (DNA): TGCGCCAGCAGCCAAGAACCCAGGACCATATATTTT. Translation: CASSQEPRTIYF.